The 22 T cell receptor beta chains in this list originate from one sample, sequenced in a study of T-cell reconstitution after alpha-beta-depleted transplantation in children. Preparation of the TCRbeta library used unique molecular identifiers. TCRdb re-called the PCR reads through MiXCR, storing one row per CDR3 protein. The sample carries 600,000 to 700,000 distinct CDR3 sequences, 15% to 20% recorded once. Here the sequenced sample was PBMCs from the stem cell graft donor, taken from the stem cell graft. These receptors were obtained from a human donor who donated a stem cell graft to a child with acute myeloid leukemia.

This clonotype was seen only a few times. The V and J genes are TRBV12-3 or TRBV12-4 and TRBJ2-4; 7 bases line up with TRBD1. The CDR3 runs 15 residues. With V trimmed by 5 bases and J by 4 bases, 8 bases remained unmatched. The CDR3 spells CASSPDRERKNIQYF. DNA for the CDR3: TGTGCCAGCAGTCCCGACAGGGAGAGGAAAAACATTCAGTACTTC.

The chain links TRBV12-3 or TRBV12-4 to TRBJ2-3; D possibly matches TRBD1 or TRBD2 (5 bases each). V lost 8 bases and J lost 5, with 17 bases in between. The length of the CDR3 is 14 residues. Here the CDR3 reads CASGGGPLGDTQYF. For the CDR3, the DNA is TGTGCCAGCGGGGGTGGGCCCTTGGGAGATACGCAGTATTTT.

This clonotype came up a few times. The rearrangement uses TRBV7-2 and TRBJ1-1, with 8 bases fitting TRBD1. This CDR3 is built from 14 residues. Per germline, CDR1 SGHTA and CDR2 FQGNSA. V trimming: 5 bases; J trimming: 4 bases; junction bases outside the gene matches: 6. The CDR3 loop is CASSTRGLSTEAFF. In nucleotides, the CDR3 is TGTGCCAGCAGCACCAGGGGGCTTTCCACTGAAGCTTTCTTT.

The chain uses TRBV5-2 and TRBJ2-2; the table's D call, TRBD1, has no DNA check behind it. TRBV5-2 is given as a pseudogene. This CDR3 region has 15 residues. The CDR3 loop reads CASNPGQGDTGELFF. The CDR3, as DNA: TGTGCCAGCAACCCGGGACAGGGAGATACCGGGGAGCTGTTTTTT.

The rearrangement links TRBV9 to TRBJ1-1, with D maybe TRBD1 (6 bases). Germline V gene sequence: CDR1 SGDLS, CDR2 YYNGEE. With 0 bases removed from V and 1 base from J, the gap between germline ends came to 22 bases. This CDR3 has 19 amino acids. The CDR3: CASSVGSGRGSHANTEAFF. CDR3 DNA sequence: TGTGCCAGCAGCGTAGGGTCTGGCAGGGGCTCTCACGCGAACACTGAAGCTTTCTTT.

This clonotype was seen ten or more times. V and J are TRBV20-1 and TRBJ1-1; TRBD1 might be the D (5 bases). The length of the CDR3 is 12 residues. From germline, CDR1 is DFQATT and CDR2 SNEGSKA (reference sequence). The V and J ends lost 6 bases and 4 bases respectively, with 12 bases between them. CDR3 DNA sequence: TGCAGTGCCCATCCGGGGGTCACTGAAGCTTTCTTT. Translating gives CSAHPGVTEAFF.

This rearrangement joins TRBV5-1 to TRBJ2-3; 9 bases are a match to TRBD2. The CDR3 extends over 18 amino acids. Germline assignment: CDR1 SGHRS and CDR2 YFSETQ. V was clipped by 1 base and J by 3 bases; unmatched bases: 12. CDR3 in DNA: TGCGCCAGCAGCTTGAATCCTGTGGCTAGCGGGGCGACAGATACGCAGTATTTT. This sequence encodes CASSLNPVASGATDTQYF.

The V gene is TRBV7-8, the J gene TRBJ2-5; weak D call: TRBD1 (5 bases). The V gene lost 5 bases and the J gene lost 1 base, with 11 bases spanning the gap. The CDR3 extends over 14 amino acids. Germline values: CDR1 SGHVS, CDR2 FQNEAQ. The CDR3 nucleotides are TGTGCCAGCAGCGTCGACAGTTCCCAAGAGACCCAGTACTTC. It yields the protein CASSVDSSQETQYF.

This chain links TRBV4-2 with TRBJ2-7; the D call may be TRBD1 or TRBD2 (5 bases each). The CDR3 sequence is 13 residues long. Between the trimmed V and J ends, which lost 4 bases and 6 bases, there was a span of 13 bases. Germline CDR1 is LGHNA and CDR2 is YNFKEQ. CDR3 sequence (DNA): TGTGCCAGCAGCCCCGGGACCCTCATCGAGCAGTACTTC. This gives the protein CASSPGTLIEQYF.

This clonotype occurred a few times. CDR3 nucleotide sequence: TGTGCCAGCAGTAAATCAAGGACAGGGCTATTGTCCCAGCATTTT. This gives the protein CASSKSRTGLLSQHF. V gene TRBV28 combines with J gene TRBJ1-5, with 8 bases aligning to TRBD1. After removal of 5 bases from V and 11 bases from J, the junction contained 14 bases not matched to a gene. This CDR3 comprises 15 residues. Germline CDR1 MDHEN, CDR2 SYDVKM.

There are many counts of this clonotype. The V gene is TRBV20-1, the J gene TRBJ2-1, with 10 bases matching TRBD2. Germline V gives CDR1 DFQATT, CDR2 SNEGSKA (reference sequence). The V and J ends lost 5 bases and 10 bases, in that order; junction bases with no gene match: 11. The CDR3 runs to 14 residues. DNA of the CDR3: TGCAGTGCTCCCCAGCGGGGGGGCCCATTAGAGCAGTTCTTC. Protein: CSAPQRGGPLEQFF.

This clonotype was seen at least ten times. The chain carries TRBV12-3 or TRBV12-4 and TRBJ1-5; D unclear. CDR3 size: 13 residues. Trimming shortened V by 1 base and J by 9 bases, and 10 bases separated the two germline ends. The CDR3 nucleotides read TGTGCCAGCAGTTTAGGAGTGCAGAGGCCCCAGCATTTT. Amino acids: CASSLGVQRPQHF.

The chain recombines TRBV6-6 with TRBJ2-2; tentatively, D is TRBD1 (6 bases). Per germline, CDR1 MNHNY and CDR2 SVGAGI (reference sequence). This CDR3 has 13 residues. The V end was cut by 8 bases, the J end by 4 bases, with 11 bases between. The CDR3 DNA is TGTGCCAGCGCAGGGGTTGGCACCGGGGAGCTGTTTTTT. Residues: CASAGVGTGELFF.

The chain recombines TRBV29-1 with TRBJ2-1; either TRBD1 or TRBD2 may fit D (5 bases each). The germline CDR1 and CDR2 sequences are SQVTM and ANQGSEA. CDR3 length equals 13 residues. The V end lost 4 bases, the J end lost 10 bases, and 17 bases lay between the germline ends. In DNA, the CDR3 is TGCAGCGTTGGGGGACCTCCGGGATCCGAGCAGTTCTTC. Translated, it gives CSVGGPPGSEQFF.

There are many counts of this clonotype. The J gene is TRBJ2-5, the V gene TRBV5-4; a possible D gene is TRBD2 (7 bases). This CDR3 is 14 amino acids long. The ends were cut back, 3 bases at V and 4 bases at J, with 13 bases in the middle. Germline V gene lookup returns CDR1 SGHNT and CDR2 YYREEE (reference sequence). The CDR3 loop reads CASSSAGAGETQYF. The CDR3 DNA sequence: TGTGCCAGCAGCTCCGCGGGGGCCGGAGAGACCCAGTACTTC.

This clonotype was recorded a few times. V gene TRBV28 combines with J gene TRBJ2-1; no clear D gene. V was pared by 7 bases and J by 7 bases, with 11 bases between. The CDR3 has 12 amino acids. The germline V gene has CDR1 MDHEN and CDR2 SYDVKM. DNA for the CDR3: TGTGCCAGCACCGCCCAATCGAATGAGCAGTTCTTC. It translates to CASTAQSNEQFF.

J is TRBJ2-2 and V is TRBV20-1; 9 nucleotides align to TRBD2. Germline V gives CDR1 DFQATT, CDR2 SNEGSKA (reference sequence). The CDR3 runs to 14 residues. Losses at the gene ends were 8 bases for V and 2 bases for J; bases not matched to a gene: 6. The CDR3 is CSWASGDNTGELFF. The DNA of the CDR3 is TGCAGTTGGGCTAGCGGGGATAACACCGGGGAGCTGTTTTTT.

V gene TRBV7-2 combines with J gene TRBJ1-1; the D is unclear. Trimming took 0 bases from V and 1 from J, leaving 6 bases between them. This CDR3 has 14 amino acids. The V gene's germline CDR1 is SGHTA and CDR2 FQGNSA. Here the CDR3 DNA reads TGTGCCAGCAGCTTAGCGGCGTCGAACACTGAAGCTTTCTTT. This sequence encodes CASSLAASNTEAFF. The full variable domain, with the rest looked up from reference TRBV7-2 and TRBJ1-1, is GAGVSQSPSNKVTEKGKDVELRCDPISGHTALYWYRQSLGQGLEFLIYFQGNSAPDKSGLPSDRFSAERTGGSVSTLTIQRTQQEDSAVYLCASSLAASNTEAFFGQGTRLTVV.

The V gene is TRBV10-3, the J gene TRBJ1-6; TRBD1 might be the D (6 bases). Germline V gene lookup returns CDR1 ENHRY and CDR2 SYGVKD. The CDR3 has 16 residues. Between the trimmed V and J ends, which lost 6 bases and 10 bases, there was a span of 22 bases. CDR3 coding DNA: TGTGCCATCAGAGGGGGGCCGGACCCTGCTCGGTCACCCCTCCACTTT. Translated: CAIRGGPDPARSPLHF.

This clonotype was seen many times. V gene TRBV20-1 combines with J gene TRBJ1-1, with unresolved D. Germline values: CDR1 DFQATT, CDR2 SNEGSKA (reference sequence). The CDR3 is 12 residues long. V was pared by 1 base and J by 1 base, with 4 bases between. CDR3 region: CSARAANTEAFF. For the CDR3, the DNA is TGCAGTGCTAGAGCCGCGAACACTGAAGCTTTCTTT.

This clonotype showed up many times. The CDR3 sequence is CASSFVYQGDEQYF. CDR3 nucleotides: TGTGCCAGCAGCTTCGTATATCAAGGGGACGAGCAGTACTTC. The V call is TRBV7-2, the J call TRBJ2-7, with D tentatively TRBD1 (5 bases). V was pared by 3 bases and J by 5 bases, with 14 bases between. This CDR3 has 14 residues. CDR1 is SGHTA, CDR2 FQGNSA, per germline.

Many counts were recorded for this clonotype. The V call is TRBV12-3 or TRBV12-4, the J call TRBJ1-2; TRBD1 matches at 7 bases. Trimming removed 5 bases from V and 6 bases from J; junction bases left unmatched: 6. The CDR3 has 13 residues. The CDR3 loop reads CASSPGTAHGYTF. CDR3 coding DNA: TGTGCCAGCAGTCCGGGGACAGCTCATGGCTACACCTTC.